This T cell receptor (beta chain) was sequenced for a study of T cells in Graves' hyperthyroidism and ophthalmopathy. Template material for amplifying TCR beta CDR3 regions consisted of RNA transcripts. Initially, a first-round RT-PCR of the TCR CDR3 employed the HTBI primer set. TCRdb reprocessed the multiplex PCR reads via MiXCR and lists one record per CDR3 protein. Altogether about 590,000 distinct CDR3 sequences are present, around a sixth being singletons, with the ten largest covering around 6.6%. The V end lost 0 bases, the J end lost 1 base, and 14 bases lay between the germline ends. CDR3 length: 17 amino acids. Germline assignment: CDR1 SGHKS and CDR2 YYEKEE (reference sequence). This clonotype was recorded a few times. What it binds is unknown. Findings and limits, study-wide: Among thyroid clonotypes expanded above 0.001, most also appeared in blood. Stable hyperthyroidism and ophthalmopathy were separated using 13 V-J signatures.

This rearrangement joins TRBV5-5 to TRBJ2-1; D gene uncertain. Input material: blood. This TCR was sampled from a woman aged 30 to 39 with Graves' hyperthyroidism. CDR3 sequence reads: CASSLDLPGPSYNEQFF. CDR3 bases: TGTGCCAGCAGCTTGGACCTTCCGGGTCCGTCCTACAATGAGCAGTTCTTC.